This T cell receptor (beta chain) was sequenced during a study of blood T cell repertoires in COVID-19. Looked up from germline, CDR1 is MDHEN and CDR2 is SYDVKM. The CDR3 consists of 18 residues. After removal of 6 bases from V and 3 bases from J, the junction contained 15 bases not matched to a gene. Sequencing was performed with immunoSEQ multiplex PCR; in TCRdb, only in-frame clones are kept and a portion is missing. The data show approximately 240,000 clones, 80% to 90% seen once. This clonotype was obtained from an elderly woman with active or convalescent COVID-19. This chain joins TRBV28 and TRBJ1-4, with TRBD1 matching 8 bases. Sequenced input: peripheral blood. The CDR3 region is CASSLIQGAVVANEKLFF. The CDR3 DNA reads as TGTGCCAGCAGCCTAATCCAGGGGGCCGTGGTTGCTAATGAAAAACTGTTTTTT.